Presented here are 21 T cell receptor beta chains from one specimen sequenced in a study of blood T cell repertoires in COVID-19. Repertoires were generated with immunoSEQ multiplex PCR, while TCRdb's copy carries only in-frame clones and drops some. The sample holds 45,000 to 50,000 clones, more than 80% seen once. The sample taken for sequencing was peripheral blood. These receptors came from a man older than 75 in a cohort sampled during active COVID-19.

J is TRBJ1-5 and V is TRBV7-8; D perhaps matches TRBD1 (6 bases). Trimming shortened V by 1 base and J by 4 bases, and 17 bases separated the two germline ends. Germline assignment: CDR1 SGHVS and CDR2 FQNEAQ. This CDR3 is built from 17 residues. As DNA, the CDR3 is TGTGCCAGCAGCTTAGAGGGGGTGGGTGCGCCGAATCAGCCCCAGCATTTT. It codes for CASSLEGVGAPNQPQHF. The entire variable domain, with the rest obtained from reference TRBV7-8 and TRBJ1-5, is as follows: GAGVSQSPRYKVAKRGQDVALRCDPISGHVSLFWYQQALGQGPEFLTYFQNEAQLDKSGLPSDRFFAERPEGSVSTLKIQRTQQEDSAVYLCASSLEGVGAPNQPQHFGDGTRLSIL.

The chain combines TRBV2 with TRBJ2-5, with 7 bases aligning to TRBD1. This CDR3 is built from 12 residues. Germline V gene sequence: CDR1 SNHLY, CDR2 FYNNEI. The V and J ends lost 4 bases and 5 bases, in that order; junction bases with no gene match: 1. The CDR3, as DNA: TGTGCCAGCAGTGGGGGACAGGAGACCCAGTACTTC. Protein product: CASSGGQETQYF.

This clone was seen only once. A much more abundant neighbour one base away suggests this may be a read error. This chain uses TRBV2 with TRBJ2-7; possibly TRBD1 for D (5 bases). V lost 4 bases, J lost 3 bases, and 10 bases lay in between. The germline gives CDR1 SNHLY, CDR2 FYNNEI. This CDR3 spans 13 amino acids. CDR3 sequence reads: CASSGGRVYEQYF. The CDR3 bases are TGTGCCAGCAGTGGGGGCAGGGTCTACGAGCAGTACTTC.

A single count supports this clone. This chain's CDR3 is CASSLGGRDYERGEQFF. The CDR3 DNA is TGCGCCAGCAGCTTGGGAGGCCGGGACTACGAAAGGGGTGAGCAGTTCTTC. The chain carries TRBV5-1 and TRBJ2-1; 7 positions agree with TRBD2. This CDR3 has 17 amino acids. Germline V gene lookup returns CDR1 SGHRS and CDR2 YFSETQ. Germline trimming cut 0 bases from V and 9 bases from J; bases unmatched to any gene: 15. The variable domain in full, completed from reference TRBV5-1 and TRBJ2-1, reads KAGVTQTPRYLIKTRGQQVTLSCSPISGHRSVSWYQQTPGQGLQFLFEYFSETQRNKGNFPGRFSGRQFSNSRSEMNVSTLELGDSALYLCASSLGGRDYERGEQFFGPGTRLTVL.

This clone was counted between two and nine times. CDR3 sequence (DNA): TGCGCCAGCAGTCAAATGGACTCGACGGTGCAGCCCCAGCATTTT. It yields the protein CASSQMDSTVQPQHF. This chain joins TRBV23-1 and TRBJ1-5; the D is unclear. TRBV23-1 is recorded as an ORF, its role being uncertain. V was shortened by 2 bases and J by 7 bases, with 15 bases between the two germline ends. There are 15 residues in the CDR3.

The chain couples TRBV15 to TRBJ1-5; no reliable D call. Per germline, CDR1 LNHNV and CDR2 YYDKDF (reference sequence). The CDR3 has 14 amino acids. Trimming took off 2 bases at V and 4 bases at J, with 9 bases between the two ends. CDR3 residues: CATSRLADNQPQHF. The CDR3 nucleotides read TGTGCCACCAGCAGACTGGCAGATAATCAGCCCCAGCATTTT.

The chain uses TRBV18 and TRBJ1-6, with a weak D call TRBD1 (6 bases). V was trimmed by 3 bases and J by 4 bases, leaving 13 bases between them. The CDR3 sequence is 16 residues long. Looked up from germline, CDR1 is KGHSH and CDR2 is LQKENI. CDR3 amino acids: CASSPSWDTYNSPLHF. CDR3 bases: TGTGCCAGCTCACCGAGTTGGGACACTTATAATTCACCCCTCCACTTT.

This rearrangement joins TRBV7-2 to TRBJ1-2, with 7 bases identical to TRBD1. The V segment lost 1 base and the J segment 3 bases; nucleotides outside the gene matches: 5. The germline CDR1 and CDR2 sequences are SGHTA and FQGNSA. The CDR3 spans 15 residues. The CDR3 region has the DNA TGTGCCAGCAGCTTAGGAGGGGGCGTACACTATGGCTACACCTTC. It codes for CASSLGGGVHYGYTF.

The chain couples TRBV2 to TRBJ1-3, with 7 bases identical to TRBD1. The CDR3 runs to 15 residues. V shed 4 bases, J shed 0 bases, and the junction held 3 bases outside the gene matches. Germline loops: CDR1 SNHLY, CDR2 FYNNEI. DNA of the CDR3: TGTGCCAGCAGTGGACAGGGCTCCTCTGGAAACACCATATATTTT. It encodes CASSGQGSSGNTIYF.

The CDR3 coding sequence is TGCGCCAGCAGCTTGAGTCCAGGATCCTCTGGAAACACCATATATTTT. The encoded protein is CASSLSPGSSGNTIYF. The V call is TRBV5-1, the J call TRBJ1-3; D not certain. The CDR3 sequence is 16 residues long. Germline V gives CDR1 SGHRS, CDR2 YFSETQ. V was cut by 1 base and J by 0 bases, with 11 bases left in between.

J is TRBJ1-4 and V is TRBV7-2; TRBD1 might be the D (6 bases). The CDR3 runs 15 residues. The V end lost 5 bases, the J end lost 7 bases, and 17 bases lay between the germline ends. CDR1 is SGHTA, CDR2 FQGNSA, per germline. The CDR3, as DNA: TGTGCCAGCAGCCCACAGGGCTTATCTAGTGAAAAACTGTTTTTT. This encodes CASSPQGLSSEKLFF.

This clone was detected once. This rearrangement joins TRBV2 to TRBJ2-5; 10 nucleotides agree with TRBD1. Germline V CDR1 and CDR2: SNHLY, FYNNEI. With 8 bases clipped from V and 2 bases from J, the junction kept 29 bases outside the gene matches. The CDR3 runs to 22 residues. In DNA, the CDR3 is TGTGCCAGCGTAGTGGGGACAGGGGCCAGACTAGCGCCTAAGGAGAAACAAGAGACCCAGTACTTC. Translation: CASVVGTGARLAPKEKQETQYF.

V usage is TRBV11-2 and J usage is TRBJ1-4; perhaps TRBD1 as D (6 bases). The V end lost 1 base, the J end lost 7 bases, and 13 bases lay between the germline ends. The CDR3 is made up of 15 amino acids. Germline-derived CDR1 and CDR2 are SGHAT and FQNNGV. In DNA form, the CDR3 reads TGTGCCAGCAGCTTAGCAGGGGCGGGAGGTGAAAAACTGTTTTTT. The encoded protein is CASSLAGAGGEKLFF.

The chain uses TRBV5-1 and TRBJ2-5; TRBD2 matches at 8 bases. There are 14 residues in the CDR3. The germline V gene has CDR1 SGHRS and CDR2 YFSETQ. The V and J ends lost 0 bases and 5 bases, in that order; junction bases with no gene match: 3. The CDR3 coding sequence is TGCGCCAGCAGCTTGGAGACTAGCGCGGAGACCCAGTACTTC. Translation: CASSLETSAETQYF.

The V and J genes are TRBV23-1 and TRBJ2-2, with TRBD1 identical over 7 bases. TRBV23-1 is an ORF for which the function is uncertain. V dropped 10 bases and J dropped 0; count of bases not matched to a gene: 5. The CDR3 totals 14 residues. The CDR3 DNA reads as TGCGCCATCCCCGGACAGGCGAACACCGGGGAGCTGTTTTTT. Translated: CAIPGQANTGELFF.

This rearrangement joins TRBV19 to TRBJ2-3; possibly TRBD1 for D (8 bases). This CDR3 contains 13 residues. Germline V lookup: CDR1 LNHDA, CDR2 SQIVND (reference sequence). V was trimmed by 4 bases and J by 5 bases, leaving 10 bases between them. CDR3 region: CASSNRGGDTQYF. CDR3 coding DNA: TGTGCCAGTAGTAACAGGGGGGGAGATACGCAGTATTTT.

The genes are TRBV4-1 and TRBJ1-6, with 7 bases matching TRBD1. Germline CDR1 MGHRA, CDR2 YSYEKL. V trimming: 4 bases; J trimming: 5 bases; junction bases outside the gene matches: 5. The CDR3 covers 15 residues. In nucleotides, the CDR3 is TGCGCCAGCAGCCTAAGGGACAGAGATAATTCACCCCTCCACTTT. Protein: CASSLRDRDNSPLHF.

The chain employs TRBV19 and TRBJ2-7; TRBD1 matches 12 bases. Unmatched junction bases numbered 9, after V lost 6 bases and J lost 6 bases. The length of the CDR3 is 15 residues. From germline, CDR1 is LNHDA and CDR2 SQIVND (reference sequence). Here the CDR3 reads CASRTPGQGAGEQYF. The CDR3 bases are TGTGCCAGTAGAACCCCGGGACAGGGGGCGGGCGAGCAGTACTTC.

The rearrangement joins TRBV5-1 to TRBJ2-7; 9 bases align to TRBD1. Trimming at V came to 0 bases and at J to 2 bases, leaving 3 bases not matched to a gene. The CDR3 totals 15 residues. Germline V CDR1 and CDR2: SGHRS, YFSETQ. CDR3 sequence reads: CASSLGGQGAYEQYF. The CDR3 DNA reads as TGCGCCAGCAGCTTGGGGGGACAGGGAGCCTACGAGCAGTACTTC.

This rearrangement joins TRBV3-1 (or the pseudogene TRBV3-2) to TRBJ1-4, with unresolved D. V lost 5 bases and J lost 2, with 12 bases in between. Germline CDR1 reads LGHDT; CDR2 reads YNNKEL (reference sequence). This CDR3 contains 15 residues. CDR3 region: CASSYDMGTNEKLFF. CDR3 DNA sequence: TGTGCCAGCAGCTATGACATGGGTACTAATGAAAAACTGTTTTTT.

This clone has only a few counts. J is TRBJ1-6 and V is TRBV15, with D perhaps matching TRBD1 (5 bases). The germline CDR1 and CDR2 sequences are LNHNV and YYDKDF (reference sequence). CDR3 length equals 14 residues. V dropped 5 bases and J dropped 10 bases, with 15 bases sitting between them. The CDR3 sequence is CATSAGTTRSPLHF. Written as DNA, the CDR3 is TGTGCCACCAGCGCTGGGACTACCCGATCACCCCTCCACTTT. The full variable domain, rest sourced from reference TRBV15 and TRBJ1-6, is DAMVIQNPRYQVTQFGKPVTLSCSQTLNHNVMYWYQQKSSQAPKLLFHYYDKDFNNEADTPDNFQSRRPNTSFCFLDIRSPGLGDTAMYLCATSAGTTRSPLHFGNGTRLTVT.